These T cell receptor beta chains were read from a single sample in a study of chemoradiotherapy in HPV16-positive cancers. The protocol was immunoSEQ multiplex PCR, while the TCRdb copy is restricted to in-frame clones and leaves out a portion. The sample includes about 12,000 clones, roughly 80% seen only once; the top ten take approximately 0.96%. This sample was gathered from a patient who underwent chemoradiotherapy. These receptor sequences come from a human donor with HPV-associated anogenital cancer. Both conserved end residues are part of each CDR3. D genes are given only for firm matches. Clone sizes are given selectively: once, few, many, or a class where the clone is expanded.

D gene | J gene | clone size | V gene | CDR3 protein | CDR3 DNA
TRBD1 | TRBJ1-5 | NA | TRBV7-9 | CASSLGPGQGDQPQHF | TGTGCCAGCAGCTTAGGCCCCGGACAGGGGGACCAGCCCCAGCATTTT
NA | TRBJ1-1 | NA | TRBV5-1 | CASSFTGVAEAFF | TGCGCCAGCAGCTTCACCGGGGTCGCTGAAGCTTTCTTT
NA | TRBJ1-1 | NA | TRBV19 | CASSLGLAGTDGPFF | TGTGCCAGTAGCCTGGGGCTGGCCGGGACGGACGGACCTTTCTTT
TRBD2 | TRBJ2-2 | NA | TRBV29-1 | CSSSGGVGGELFF | TGCAGCTCTAGCGGGGGGGTCGGCGGGGAGCTGTTTTTT
TRBD2 | TRBJ2-3 | NA | TRBV11-3 | CASSLGTSGGPSLTDTQYF | TGTGCCAGCAGCTTAGGGACTAGCGGGGGCCCTAGCCTCACAGATACGCAGTATTTT
NA | TRBJ2-3 | NA | TRBV19 | CASSISLSGPADTQYF | TGTGCCAGTAGTATAAGCCTCTCGGGACCCGCGGATACGCAGTATTTT
TRBD1 | TRBJ2-7 | few | TRBV15 | CATSREATGVDEQYF | TGTGCCACCAGCAGAGAAGCGACAGGGGTCGACGAGCAGTACTTC
TRBD1 | TRBJ1-1 | NA | TRBV5-1 | CASPPGQGLNTEAFF | TGCGCCAGCCCACCGGGACAGGGGCTGAACACTGAAGCTTTCTTT
NA | TRBJ1-1 | NA | TRBV6-1 | CASSSAGYEAFF | TGTGCCAGCAGTAGTGCGGGGTACGAAGCTTTCTTT
TRBD1 | TRBJ2-3 | NA | TRBV4-1 | CASSQSRDSSTDTQYF | TGCGCCAGCAGCCAGAGCCGGGACAGCTCCACAGATACGCAGTATTTT
NA | TRBJ1-2 | NA | TRBV6-4 | CASSDGRNYGYTF | TGTGCCAGCAGTGACGGCAGGAACTATGGCTACACCTTC
TRBD2 | TRBJ2-3 | NA | TRBV5-1 | CASSLSTSGKSDTQYF | TGCGCCAGCAGCTTGTCGACTAGCGGCAAGTCAGATACGCAGTATTTT
NA | TRBJ2-2 | NA | TRBV11-3 | CASSLKGIGELFF | TGTGCCAGCAGCTTGAAGGGGATCGGGGAGCTGTTTTTT
TRBD2 | TRBJ2-7 | few | TRBV7-8 | CASSSNSGRWDEQYF | TGTGCCAGCAGCTCCAATAGCGGGAGATGGGACGAGCAGTACTTC
NA | TRBJ1-1 | once | TRBV5-4 | CASSLDRARNTEAFF | TGTGCCAGCAGCTTGGACAGGGCAAGGAACACTGAAGCTTTCTTT
TRBD1 | TRBJ2-7 | NA | TRBV5-1 | CASSLGGQGAYEQYF | TGCGCCAGCAGCTTGGGGGGACAGGGGGCCTACGAGCAGTACTTC
NA | TRBJ2-7 | NA | TRBV4-3 | CASSQDAGAYYEQYF | TGCGCCAGCAGCCAAGATGCAGGGGCGTACTACGAGCAGTACTTC
NA | TRBJ1-1 | NA | TRBV19 | CASSTPGRAEAFF | TGTGCCAGTAGTACTCCAGGGAGGGCTGAAGCTTTCTTT
NA | TRBJ2-5 | NA | TRBV7-2 | CASSFQYGGQETQYF | TGTGCCAGCAGCTTCCAGTACGGGGGCCAAGAGACCCAGTACTTC
NA | TRBJ2-1 | NA | TRBV11-2 | CASSLPQGEQFF | TGTGCCAGCAGCTTACCACAGGGTGAGCAGTTCTTC
TRBD2 | TRBJ2-1 | NA | TRBV2 | CASSAGGDPTYNEQFF | TGTGCCAGCAGTGCGGGGGGGGACCCAACCTACAATGAGCAGTTCTTC
NA | TRBJ2-1 | NA | TRBV7-6 | CASGTGVNEQFF | TGTGCCAGCGGGACTGGGGTTAATGAGCAGTTCTTC
NA | TRBJ2-3 | NA | TRBV5-1 | CASSRQGTDTQYF | TGCGCCAGCAGCCGACAGGGCACAGATACGCAGTATTTT
NA | TRBJ2-3 | NA | TRBV25-1 | CASRGLGTDTQYF | TGTGCCAGCAGGGGGCTCGGCACAGATACGCAGTATTTT
TRBD1 | TRBJ2-2 | NA | TRBV7-2 | CASSLRGTGAGTGELFF | TGTGCCAGCAGCTTAAGGGGGACAGGGGCAGGGACCGGGGAGCTGTTTTTT
NA | TRBJ2-3 | NA | TRBV5-5 | CASSWGDTDTQYF | TGTGCCAGCTCCTGGGGAGACACAGATACGCAGTATTTT
TRBD1 | TRBJ1-1 | NA | TRBV6-5 | CASSPSLDRDTEAFF | TGTGCCAGCAGTCCTTCCCTCGACAGGGACACTGAAGCTTTCTTT
TRBD1 | TRBJ1-3 | few | TRBV6-5 | CASSPQGRSGNTIYF | TGTGCCAGCAGCCCACAGGGGCGCTCTGGAAACACCATATATTTT
TRBD2 | TRBJ2-3 | NA | TRBV7-9 | CASSRTTSGATDTQYF | TGTGCCAGCAGCCGCACGACTAGCGGGGCCACAGATACGCAGTATTTT
TRBD2 | TRBJ2-5 | NA | TRBV19 | CASSGLAGLETQYF | TGTGCCAGTAGCGGACTAGCGGGATTAGAGACCCAGTACTTC
NA | TRBJ1-3 | NA | TRBV6-1 | CASSGGGSGNTIYF | TGTGCCAGCAGCGGGGGAGGGTCTGGAAACACCATATATTTT